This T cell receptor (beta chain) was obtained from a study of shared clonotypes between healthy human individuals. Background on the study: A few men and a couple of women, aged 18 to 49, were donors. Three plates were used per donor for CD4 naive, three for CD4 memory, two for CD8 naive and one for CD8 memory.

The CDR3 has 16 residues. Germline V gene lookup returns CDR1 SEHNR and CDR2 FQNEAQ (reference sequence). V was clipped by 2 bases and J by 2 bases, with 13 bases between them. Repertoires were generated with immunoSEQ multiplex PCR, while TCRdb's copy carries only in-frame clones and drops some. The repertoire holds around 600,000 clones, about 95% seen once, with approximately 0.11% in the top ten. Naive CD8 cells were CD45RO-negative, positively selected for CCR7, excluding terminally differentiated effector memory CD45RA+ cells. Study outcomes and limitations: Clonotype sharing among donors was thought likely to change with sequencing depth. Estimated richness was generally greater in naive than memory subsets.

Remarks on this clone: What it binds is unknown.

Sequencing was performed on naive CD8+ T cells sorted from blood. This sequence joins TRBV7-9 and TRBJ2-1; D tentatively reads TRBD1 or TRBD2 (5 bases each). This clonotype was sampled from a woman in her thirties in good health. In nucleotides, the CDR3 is TGTGCCAGCAGCTTACCACGGGGCCCACCCTACAATGAGCAGTTCTTC. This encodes CASSLPRGPPYNEQFF.